This TCR beta chain was obtained from a study of T cell changes during pregnancy in multiple sclerosis. Generated by immunoSEQ multiplex PCR, the TCRdb table keeps only in-frame clones and is missing some. Of 65,000 to 90,000 clones in the sample, 80% to 95% were seen once. Germline CDR1 reads KGHSH; CDR2 reads LQKENI. V was pared by 4 bases and J by 3 bases, with 11 bases between. The CDR3 covers 14 residues. The sample here was peripheral blood, taken in the second trimester of pregnancy. The chain joins TRBV18 to TRBJ2-3; tentatively, D is TRBD2 (5 bases). The TCR was taken from a female donor with multiple sclerosis, enrolled in a pregnancy study. CDR3 sequence reads: CASSLKGGTDTQYF. The CDR3 DNA reads TGTGCCAGCTCACTCAAGGGCGGGACAGATACGCAGTATTTT.